The 10 T cell receptor beta chains below were found in one sample sequenced in a study of blood T cell repertoires in COVID-19. The data were produced by immunoSEQ multiplex PCR, yet TCRdb's version contains in-frame clones alone and is incomplete. The sample records 250,000 or so clones, approximately 85% being singletons. The sequencing input was peripheral blood. The receptors stem from a woman younger than 45 with acute or convalescent COVID-19.

The chain combines TRBV7-2 with TRBJ1-5, with D possibly being TRBD1 (5 bases). The length of the CDR3 is 13 residues. Germline CDR1 reads SGHTA; CDR2 reads FQGNSA. The V gene lost 5 bases and the J gene lost 7 bases, with 12 bases spanning the gap. The CDR3 here is CASSARVDQPQHF. CDR3 coding DNA: TGTGCCAGCAGCGCCAGGGTAGACCAGCCCCAGCATTTT. Full variable domain (rest looked up from reference TRBV7-2 and TRBJ1-5): GAGVSQSPSNKVTEKGKDVELRCDPISGHTALYWYRQSLGQGLEFLIYFQGNSAPDKSGLPSDRFSAERTGGSVSTLTIQRTQQEDSAVYLCASSARVDQPQHFGDGTRLSIL.

The rearrangement links TRBV2 to TRBJ2-6; no clear D. The ends were cut back, 5 bases at V and 1 base at J, with 6 bases in the middle. Looked up from germline, CDR1 is SNHLY and CDR2 is FYNNEI. There are 14 residues in the CDR3. DNA for the CDR3: TGTGCCAGCAGTACAAGTTCTGGGGCCAACGTCCTGACTTTC. Amino acid sequence: CASSTSSGANVLTF.

The rearrangement uses TRBV9 and TRBJ2-5, with 7 positions matching TRBD1. This CDR3 contains 15 residues. CDR1 is SGDLS, CDR2 YYNGEE, per germline. J lost 4 bases, V lost 2 bases, and 8 bases had no gene match. CDR3 nucleotide sequence: TGTGCCAGCAGCGTCAGGACGGGACAGTTAGAGACCCAGTACTTC. It codes for CASSVRTGQLETQYF.

The genes are TRBV7-8 and TRBJ2-3; 10 positions agree with TRBD1. CDR1 and CDR2 from the germline V gene are SGHVS and FQNEAQ. CDR3 length: 15 residues. J gave up 2 bases and V 3 bases, and 2 bases lay outside the gene matches. CDR3 bases: TGTGCCAGCAGCTTGGGACAGGGGAACACAGATACGCAGTATTTT. This encodes CASSLGQGNTDTQYF.

The V call is TRBV20-1, the J call TRBJ2-7; 14 nucleotides agree with TRBD2. Germline V gives CDR1 DFQATT, CDR2 SNEGSKA (reference sequence). The CDR3 sequence is 15 residues long. The J segment lost 5 bases and the V segment lost 3 bases, leaving 6 bases of the junction unmatched. CDR3 region: CSASETSGRAHEQYF. The CDR3, as DNA: TGCAGTGCTAGTGAGACTAGCGGGAGGGCCCACGAGCAGTACTTC.

Remarks on this clone: An end of the junction differs from the germline gene, which may be a read error. V gene TRBV7-7 combines with J gene TRBJ2-1; a weak D match, TRBD2 (5 bases). The length of the CDR3 is 15 residues. Germline lookup yields CDR1 SSHAT and CDR2 FNYEAQ (reference sequence). CDR3 sequence: CASSLVLATYNEQFF. The CDR3 DNA reads TGTGCTAGCAGCTTAGTTTTAGCGACTTACAATGAGCAGTTCTTC.

This clone was detected only a few times. CDR3 amino acids: CSVTPGYRYEQYF. CDR3 sequence (DNA): TGCAGCGTAACCCCGGGGTATCGCTACGAGCAGTACTTC. The chain couples TRBV29-1 to TRBJ2-7; weak D call: TRBD2 (5 bases). The CDR3 length is 13 residues. CDR1 and CDR2 from the germline V gene are SQVTM and ANQGSEA. V lost 6 bases and J lost 3, with 15 bases in between.

This clone appeared a single time. The V gene is TRBV4-3, the J gene TRBJ1-1; D is possibly TRBD1 (6 bases). V gave up 0 bases and J gave up 5 bases, with 10 bases separating them. Germline assignment: CDR1 LGHNA and CDR2 YSLEER. The length of the CDR3 is 14 residues. CDR3 sequence (DNA): TGCGCCAGCAGCCAAGAGCCCAGGGGTACTGAAGCTTTCTTT. This gives the protein CASSQEPRGTEAFF.

This clone was counted once. J is TRBJ2-7 and V is TRBV5-1, with 9 bases that match TRBD1. V dropped 4 bases and J dropped 4; count of bases not matched to a gene: 9. Germline lookup yields CDR1 SGHRS and CDR2 YFSETQ. The CDR3 covers 15 residues. The CDR3 loop is CASSAKGQGLYEQYF. In nucleotides, the CDR3 is TGCGCCAGCAGCGCCAAGGGACAGGGACTGTACGAGCAGTACTTC.

The chain combines TRBV30 with TRBJ1-1, with unresolved D. Per the germline V gene, CDR1 is GTSNPN and CDR2 is SVGIG (reference sequence). CDR3 size: 13 residues. The V end lost 0 bases, the J end lost 3 bases, and 8 bases lay between the germline ends. The CDR3 coding sequence is TGTGCCTGGAGTGTGCTGGAGGACACTGAAGCTTTCTTT. Its protein product is CAWSVLEDTEAFF. Variable domain in full (rest from reference TRBV30 and TRBJ1-1): SQTIHQWPATLVQPVGSPLSLECTVEGTSNPNLYWYRQAAGRGLQLLFYSVGIGQISSEVPQNLSASRPQDRQFILSSKKLLLSDSGFYLCAWSVLEDTEAFFGQGTRLTVV.